By share, the clone carrying this TCR beta chain counts as medium-sized. As yet, its antigen is unknown. The sample comes from a study of liver allograft versus peripheral blood T cells. About the research overall: The authors compared T cell receptor repertoires in transplanted livers with recipients' peripheral blood repertoires.

General study results and limits: Peripheral blood T cell receptor repertoires reportedly differed from those found within liver allografts.

Each CDR3 protein is one row after TCRdb ran MiXCR on the reads. Here the sample spans under 15,000 distinct CDR3 sequences, roughly 28% being singletons. This clonotype was obtained from a human patient who had a liver transplant. Some T cells may be supplied by the graft donor.

CDR3: CASSSIDRGISYEQYF. CDR3 bases: TGTGCCAGCAGTTCCATCGACAGGGGGATCTCCTACGAGCAGTACTTC. The J gene is TRBJ2-7, the V gene TRBV6-5, with 9 bases matching TRBD1. Looked up from germline, CDR1 is MNHEY and CDR2 is SVGAGI. With 4 bases clipped from V and 0 bases from J, the junction kept 7 bases outside the gene matches. The CDR3 totals 16 residues.